This TCR beta chain was profiled in a study of blood T cell repertoires in COVID-19. About the study: T cells, B-cell-depleted T cells, or PBMCs supplied cDNA or gDNA.

The study drew participants aged about 18 to 95 years from fewer than 30 US areas. Grouping used clinical history reported by participants in a survey and questionnaire. Profiling relied on immunoSEQ multiplex PCR, and the TCRdb table lists in-frame clones only, not all of them. The sample lists 200,000 or so clones, around 88% occurring once. Germline V gives CDR1 KGHDR, CDR2 SFDVKD. V was pared by 4 bases and J by 6 bases, with 9 bases between. CDR3 size: 12 residues. Material for sequencing was PBMCs or T cells enriched from blood (not recorded which). This TCR was recovered from a middle-aged woman with acute COVID-19. The gene calls are TRBV24-1 and TRBJ2-7; TRBD2 is a possible D gene (6 bases). This chain's CDR3 is CATSEGGGEQYF. The DNA of the CDR3 is TGTGCCACCAGTGAGGGAGGTGGCGAGCAGTACTTC.